Described below is a single TCR beta chain sequence and its context. Its specificity is unknown. This sample is part of a study of cytomegalovirus exposure and HLA in healthy donors. The PCR had 60 Vbeta and 13 Jbeta primers. The method was immunoSEQ multiplex PCR; TCRdb's version includes in-frame clones alone and lacks a portion of them. The sample gives around 150,000 clones, approximately 83% of which show up once; about 3.1% is in the top ten. Points from the study as a whole: Follow-up analysis later connected one missense variant in DCLRE1C with trimming of TCR beta V- and J-genes. The study carried out a later analysis of TCR beta sequences. It associated some 17,000 of them with specific HLA alleles at a false discovery rate of 0.05. Based on reports, TCR beta sequences accurately predicted HLA-A and HLA-B alleles for most subjects.

Donors consisted of healthy bone marrow donors. Sequencing was carried out using PBMCs. The sequence derives from a male donor in good health and CMV-seronegative.

The CDR3 nucleotides read TGTGCCAGCAGTACCGGGGGACTCCCTTATGGCTACACCTTC. Its translation: CASSTGGLPYGYTF. This sequence joins TRBV27 and TRBJ1-2; tentative D call: TRBD1 (5 bases). Germline V lookup: CDR1 MNHEY, CDR2 SMNVEV (reference sequence). The CDR3 contains 14 residues. The V and J ends lost 5 bases and 5 bases respectively, with 15 bases between them.